This TCR beta chain was identified during a study of T cells in Graves' hyperthyroidism and ophthalmopathy. Background on the study: The authors collected peripheral blood at initial diagnosis, before any treatment.

Regarding the study as a whole: In the blood, most expanded thyroid clonotypes above 0.001 appeared as well.

In its sample, this clonotype was seen a few times. As yet, its antigen is unknown. This CDR3 has 11 amino acids. Germline V CDR1 and CDR2: SQVTM, ANQGSEA. The ends were cut back, 4 bases at V and 8 bases at J, with 8 bases in the middle. It was RNA transcripts that yielded the amplified TCR beta CDR3 regions. A first-round RT-PCR of the TCR CDR3 used the HTBI primer set. MiXCR, run by TCRdb on the multiplex PCR reads, gives a single entry per CDR3 protein. The sample carries over 700,000 distinct CDR3 sequences, roughly 32% recorded once. The specimen was blood. V gene TRBV29-1 combines with J gene TRBJ1-4, with no clear D. The sequence was collected from a woman in her forties with Graves' hyperthyroidism. The CDR3, as DNA: TGCAGCGTTGGGTTCGGAGAAAAACTGTTTTTT. Amino acid sequence: CSVGFGEKLFF.